This T cell receptor (beta chain) comes out of a study of patients and donors after allogeneic stem cell transplantation. This clonotype appeared many times. Per germline, CDR1 DFQATT and CDR2 SNEGSKA (reference sequence). The V end was cut by 7 bases, the J end by 4 bases, with 16 bases between. This CDR3 spans 14 amino acids. TCRdb re-analysed the RT-PCR reads in MiXCR, keeping a single row per CDR3 protein. There are tens of thousands of distinct CDR3 sequences in the sample; around 5% occur only once, and about 2.5% lies in the top ten. Sample: blood, either unsorted or a sorted T cell fraction (not recorded which). The J gene is TRBJ1-4, the V gene TRBV20-1; perhaps TRBD1 as D (5 bases). This TCR came from a human donor who was either an allogeneic HSCT recipient or a stem cell or donor lymphocyte infusion donor (not recorded which). It is not recorded whose cells these are; they may come from a transplant donor. CDR3 bases: TGCAGTGTCACGGGGGGGGGTGGTAATGAAAAACTGTTTTTT. Protein product: CSVTGGGGNEKLFF.